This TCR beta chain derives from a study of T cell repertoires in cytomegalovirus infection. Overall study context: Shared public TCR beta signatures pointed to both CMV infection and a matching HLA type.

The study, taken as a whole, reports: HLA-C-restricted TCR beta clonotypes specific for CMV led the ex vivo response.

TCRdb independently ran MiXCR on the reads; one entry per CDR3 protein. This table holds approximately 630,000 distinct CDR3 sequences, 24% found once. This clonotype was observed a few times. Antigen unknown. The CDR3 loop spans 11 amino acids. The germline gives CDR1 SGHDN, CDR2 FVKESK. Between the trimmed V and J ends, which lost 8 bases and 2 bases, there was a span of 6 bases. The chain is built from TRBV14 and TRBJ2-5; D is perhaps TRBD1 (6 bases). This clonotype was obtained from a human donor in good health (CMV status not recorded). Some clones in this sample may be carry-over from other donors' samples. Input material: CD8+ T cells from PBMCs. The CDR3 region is CASQGQETQYF. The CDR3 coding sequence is TGTGCCAGCCAGGGGCAAGAGACCCAGTACTTC.